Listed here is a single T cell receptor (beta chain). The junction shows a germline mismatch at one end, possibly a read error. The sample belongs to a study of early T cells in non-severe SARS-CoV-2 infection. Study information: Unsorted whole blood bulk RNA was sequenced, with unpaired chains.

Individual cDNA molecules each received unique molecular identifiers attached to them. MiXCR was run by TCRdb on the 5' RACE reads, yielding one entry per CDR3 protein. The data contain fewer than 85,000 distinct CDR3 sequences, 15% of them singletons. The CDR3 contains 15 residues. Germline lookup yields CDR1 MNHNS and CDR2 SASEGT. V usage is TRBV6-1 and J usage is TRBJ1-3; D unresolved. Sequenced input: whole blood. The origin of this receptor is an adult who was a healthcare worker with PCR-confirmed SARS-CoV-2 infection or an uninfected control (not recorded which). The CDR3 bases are TGTGCCAGCACTCCTGGACGGAACTCTGAAAACACCATATATTTT. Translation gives CASTPGRNSENTIYF.